What follows describes a single T cell receptor beta chain. The target antigen is unknown. This sample stems from a study of STAT5B mutations in CD4+ large granular lymphocyte leukemia. General observations from the study: Compared with healthy controls (2/35), patient top clones favored TRBV06 (8/27).

CDR1 SGHNT and CDR2 YENEEA come from the germline V gene. J gave up 3 bases and V 4 bases, and 3 bases lay outside the gene matches. The CDR3 sequence is 16 residues long. This table comes from immunoSEQ multiplex PCR, and its TCRdb copy is limited to in-frame clones, with some not included. This table has some 35,000 clones, approximately 88% appearing once. This TCR derives from a human donor in good health. V gene TRBV11-3 combines with J gene TRBJ2-3; 14 bases match TRBD2. Material: CD4+ T cells from blood buffy coats. The CDR3 coding sequence is TGTGCCAGCAGCTCCGGGACTAGCGGGAGAACAGATACGCAGTATTTT. Translated, it gives CASSSGTSGRTDTQYF.